This TCR beta chain derives from a study of beta chain features in type 1 diabetes. In the study overall: All samples together contributed around 98,000,000 sorted cells for examination. Study conclusions and caveats: Across patients, naive, central memory and Treg TCRB repertoires exhibited apparently greater similarity than was observed across healthy donors. Cells with high TCR expression could be over-represented by cDNA sequencing.

This clone was detected a few times. Its cognate antigen is unknown. The CDR3 has 14 amino acids. CD45RO/CCR7/CD25/CD127/CD95/CD27 staining was used to isolate CD4+ naive, central memory, regulatory and stem cell-like memory cells by sorting. Of the isolated RNA, all was reverse transcribed, and so the sequenced material was expressed TCRB transcripts. Only in-frame clones appear in the TCRdb table, and some are missing; sequencing was by immunoSEQ multiplex PCR. The table records about 240,000 clones, about 26% of them present only once. This TCR derives from a man between 25 and 39 years old in good health. Input material: central memory CD4+ T cells from blood. The V and J genes are TRBV21-1 and TRBJ2-4. TRBV21-1 is deemed a pseudogene. DNA of the CDR3: TGTGCCAGCAGCCCTCCGCAATCCAAAAACATTCAGTACTTC. It is translated as CASSPPQSKNIQYF.